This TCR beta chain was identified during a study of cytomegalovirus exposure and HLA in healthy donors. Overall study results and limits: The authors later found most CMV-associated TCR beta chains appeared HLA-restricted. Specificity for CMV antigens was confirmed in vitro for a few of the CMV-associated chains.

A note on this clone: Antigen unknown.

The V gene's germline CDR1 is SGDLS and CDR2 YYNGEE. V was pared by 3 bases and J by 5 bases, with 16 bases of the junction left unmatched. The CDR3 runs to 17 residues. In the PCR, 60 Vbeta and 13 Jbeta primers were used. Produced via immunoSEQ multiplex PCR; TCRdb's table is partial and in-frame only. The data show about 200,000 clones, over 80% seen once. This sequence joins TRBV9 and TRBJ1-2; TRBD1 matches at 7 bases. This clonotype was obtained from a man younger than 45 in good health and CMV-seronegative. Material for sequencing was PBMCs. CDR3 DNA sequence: TGTGCCAGCAGCGCCGGGACAGTCGGAGCTGGGCGGTATGGCTACACCTTC. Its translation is CASSAGTVGAGRYGYTF.